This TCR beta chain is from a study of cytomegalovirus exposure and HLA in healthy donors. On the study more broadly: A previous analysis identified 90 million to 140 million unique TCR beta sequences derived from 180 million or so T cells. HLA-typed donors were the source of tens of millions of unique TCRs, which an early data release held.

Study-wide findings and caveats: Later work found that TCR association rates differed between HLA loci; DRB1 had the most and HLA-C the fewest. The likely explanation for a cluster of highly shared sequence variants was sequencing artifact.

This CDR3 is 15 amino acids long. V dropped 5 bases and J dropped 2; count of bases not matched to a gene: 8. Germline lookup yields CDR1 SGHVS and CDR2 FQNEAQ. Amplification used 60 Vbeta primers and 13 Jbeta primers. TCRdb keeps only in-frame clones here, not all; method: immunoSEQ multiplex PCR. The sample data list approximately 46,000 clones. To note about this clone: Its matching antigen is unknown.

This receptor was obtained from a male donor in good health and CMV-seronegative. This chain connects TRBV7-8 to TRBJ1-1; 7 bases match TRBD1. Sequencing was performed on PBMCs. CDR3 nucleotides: TGTGCCAGCAGCGCGGCCGGGACAGCAAACACTGAAGCTTTCTTT. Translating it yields CASSAAGTANTEAFF. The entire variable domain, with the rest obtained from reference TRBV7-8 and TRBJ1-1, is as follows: GAGVSQSPRYKVAKRGQDVALRCDPISGHVSLFWYQQALGQGPEFLTYFQNEAQLDKSGLPSDRFFAERPEGSVSTLKIQRTQQEDSAVYLCASSAAGTANTEAFFGQGTRLTVV.